Sequencing of this TCR beta chain was carried out in a study of graft-versus-host responses after intestinal transplantation (dated by TCRdb to about 2021). Context from the whole study: Multivisceral, liver-intestinal, or isolated intestinal transplants were received by the recipients. The cohort enrolled 24 intestinal transplant recipients, one of whom was a retransplant, and 3 patients without pretransplant specimens were excluded. Anti-thymocyte globulin induction was given to all recipients, followed by maintenance tacrolimus and steroids for approximately three years. A peak of at least 4% donor T cells among recipient peripheral blood mononuclear cells was the definition used for donor T cell macrochimerism. After intestinal transplantation, graft-versus-host and host-versus-graft alloreactive T cell clones in the graft, circulation and bone marrow were tracked using bulk TCR-beta CDR3 sequencing. Rather than being sequenced by the commercial service, samples from a few later patients were sequenced in-house on an Illumina MiSeq and processed with MiXCR. To identify alloreactive clones, pre-transplant mixed lymphocyte reaction products were sequenced and then compared with unstimulated pre-transplant donor and recipient T cells.

About this clone: Its antigen is unknown. Base qualities are not at hand, and no much larger clone is one base apart.

Taken with the paper, the label for time point translates to: cells obtained before transplantation from donor or recipient. CD3+CD4+ and CD3+CD8+ populations were FACS-sorted from unstimulated pre-transplant donor and recipient cells taken from spleen or lymph nodes. Study-level results and caveats: The conclusions were limited by the relatively low number and heterogeneity of the intestinal transplant patients. GvH clones turned up in recipient bone marrow, with some appearing earlier in ileal mucosa or blood, a pattern consistent with an intestinal mucosal origin. Early after transplant, declines in HvG clones were associated with peak levels of circulating GvH clones. Patients with donor T cell macrochimerism had high GvH to HvG T cell clonal ratios in their allografts.

Including cysteine and phenylalanine, the CDR3 has 14 amino acids. The DNA shown is the 42-base CDR3, in frame from base 1. From the germline V gene, CDR1 is SGHNT and CDR2 is YENEEA. The germline V end is reduced by 5 bases and the J end by 4 bases; junction bases left unmatched: 4. The receptor library was made with the immunoSEQ multiplex PCR assay. For most patients, genomic DNA was isolated with the Qiagen DNeasy Blood and Tissue Kit and sent frozen to Adaptive Biotechnologies for TCR sequencing. Adaptive Biotechnologies carried out high-throughput TCR-beta CDR3 sequencing of genomic DNA for most patients. In the authors' own workflow: Adaptive's ImmunoSEQ software was the source of the TCR sequencing data for around 20 patients, while a few other patients were processed with MiXCR and VDJtools. CD4 versus CD8 sorting errors were corrected by removing sequences found in both subsets at a frequency ratio below 5:1. Because the origin of CDR3 nucleotide sequences shared between donor and recipient could not be assigned, those sequences were removed. To count as alloreactive, a clone needed at least 2-fold expansion over unstimulated cells and a minimum CFSE-low frequency of 0.002% (template counts) or 0.001% (read counts). Mappable clones were those detected in sequenced pre-transplant spleen, lymph node, or MLR CFSE-low populations of the donor or recipient. Cumulative frequency of alloreactive clones was calculated as a percentage of all sequences weighted by copy number. In TCRdb, the immuneACCESS table is reduced to in-frame sequences with V and J assigned. These tables do not hold every clone; where another copy was compared, an unresolved V gene accounts for under half, and the others remain unexplained. The DNA gave D and trimming, while V, J and clone size come from that table. Counted in this sample were under 100,000 clones; 94% of them appeared once. Approximately 0.19% of the sample is taken by the ten largest.

Sequencing used unstimulated CD4+ T cells sorted from spleen or lymph node cells, obtained before transplant. This sequence uses TRBV11-3 and TRBJ2-1; 8 of the junction bases match TRBD1. The clonotype originates from a human donor who was the organ donor for an intestinal transplant. The CDR3 protein is CASSPGGRYNEQFF. The DNA is TGTGCCAGCAGCCCAGGGGGCAGGTACAATGAGCAGTTCTTC.